A selection of T cell receptor beta chains follows, all from one sample in a study of shared clonotypes between healthy human individuals. Repertoires were generated with immunoSEQ multiplex PCR, while TCRdb's copy carries only in-frame clones and drops some. The table shows 2,100,000 or so clones, with around 95% occurring only once. The specimen was naive CD4+ T cells sorted from blood. The source is a man younger than 35 in good health. The conserved cysteine and the conserved F or W are not part of the CDR3 here. Some rows mark clone size as missing; the rest say once, few, many or name a class of expanded clone.

J gene | V gene | CDR3 length | clone size | CDR3 protein
TRBJ1-2 | TRBV30 | 11 | . | AWSVRGVHGYT
TRBJ2-7 | TRBV5-5 | 14 | once | ASSAQLAGGPYEQY
TRBJ1-1 | TRBV7-8 | 13 | . | ASSLGVGIASEAF
TRBJ1-1 | TRBV29-1 | 8 | . | SVSHTEAF
TRBJ1-6 | TRBV5-4 | 15 | . | ASSLEAGVSYNSPLH
TRBJ2-3 | TRBV19 | 14 | . | ASSILGKVEADTQY
TRBJ1-1 | TRBV2 | 12 | once | ASSARTGDTEAF
TRBJ2-7 | TRBV4-1 | 16 | . | ASSLELSSIAGVEEQY
TRBJ1-1 | TRBV6-5 | 9 | . | ASITVTEAF
TRBJ1-2 | TRBV6-1 | 13 | . | ASNEQGRESYGYT
TRBJ1-6 | TRBV6-5 | 14 | . | ASSYSKRGWNSPLH
TRBJ1-1 | TRBV28 | 11 | . | ASSLLGNTEAF
TRBJ2-7 | TRBV7-2 | 11 | once | ASATGFVYEQY
TRBJ2-3 | TRBV9 | 11 | . | ASSVGEPDTQY
TRBJ2-7 | TRBV6-5 | 13 | . | ASTPLGQGNHEQY
TRBJ2-3 | TRBV11-3 | 12 | . | ASSRGQRTDTQY
TRBJ1-3 | TRBV15 | 14 | once | ATSYSSSRLGNTIY
TRBJ2-7 | TRBV11-2 | 13 | . | ASSPDGVQSYEQY
TRBJ2-7 | TRBV6-1 | 14 | . | ASSENPGLAAYEQY
TRBJ1-3 | TRBV9 | 14 | . | ASSLSGGDSGNTIY
TRBJ2-5 | TRBV27 | 11 | . | ASNARGTETQY
TRBJ2-7 | TRBV6-6 | 11 | . | ASTQGGNYEQY
TRBJ2-1 | TRBV12-5 | 13 | . | ASGEGLAGSNEQF
TRBJ2-7 | TRBV7-9 | 12 | . | ASSFPDRAYEQY
TRBJ1-2 | TRBV11-2 | 12 | . | ASSFSGSNYGYT
TRBJ1-2 | TRBV7-2 | 13 | . | ASSLAPGGLYGYT
TRBJ1-1 | TRBV2 | 12 | . | ASGLREDRGRAF
TRBJ2-2 | TRBV11-3 | 12 | once | ASSLNGNTGELF
TRBJ2-3 | TRBV18 | 11 | . | ASSSDTAATQY
TRBJ1-4 | TRBV4-3 | 13 | once | ASSQERGLGEKLF
TRBJ2-5 | TRBV9 | 14 | . | ASSAPGLAGQETQY
TRBJ2-5 | TRBV7-8 | 13 | . | ASSLDGTGTETQY
TRBJ1-1 | TRBV6-5 | 13 | . | ASSYRRVMNTEAF
TRBJ1-2 | TRBV6-4 | 13 | . | ASSDRAGDLYGYT
TRBJ2-3 | TRBV2 | 12 | . | ASSSGGSADTQY
TRBJ2-1 | TRBV10-3 | 14 | . | AISEMIASLYNEQF
TRBJ1-5 | TRBV7-2 | 13 | . | ASSLVGTGYQPQH